This TCR beta chain originates from a study of tumor-infiltrating lymphocytes in primary liver carcinoma. The overall study: Enrolled patients were male and female, aged 30 to 69 years. Study findings and constraints: Tumors and blood were compared for top-250-clone fraction, and tumors had the significantly higher value (p = 0.039). Tumor region pairs shared more overlap than did tumor-adjacent and tumor-blood pairs.

Germline CDR1 is SGHAT and CDR2 is FQNNGV. This CDR3 contains 16 residues. cDNA specific to TCR beta was made from around 470 ng of total RNA, with a constant-region primer employed for priming. Three-round nested multiplex PCR performed with slightly modified ARM-PCR produced the TCR beta libraries. The first two PCR rounds used TRBV1-TRBV30 forward primers with a C-beta reverse primer, roughly 11 cycles each. In TCRdb, the multiplex PCR reads were re-called with MiXCR into one record per CDR3 protein. The sample includes about 120,000 distinct CDR3 sequences, roughly 75% of them seen just once. A word on this clonotype: The antigen remains unidentified. Germline and junction disagree at one end, which may indicate a read error.

Co-extraction of both nucleic acids (RNA and DNA) used about 19-33 mg of unsorted bulk tissue. The study enrolled treatment-naive patients with chronic HBV infection. The sequence derives from a woman in her fifties or sixties with primary liver carcinoma and hepatitis B virus infection. The chain has TRBV11-2 and TRBJ1-1; 9 positions agree with TRBD1. The material sequenced was tumor-adjacent normal liver tissue. The CDR3 here is CASSYRQGDRGTEAFF. The CDR3 DNA follows: TGTGCCAGTAGCTATCGACAGGGGGATAGGGGCACTGAAGCTTTCTTT.